These T cell receptor beta chains were read from a single sample in a study of cytomegalovirus exposure and HLA in healthy donors. Assay used: immunoSEQ multiplex PCR; TCRdb lists only in-frame clones, some missing. The repertoire has 55,000 to 75,000 clones, about 91% of them found once; the top ten carry 3% to 3.5%. Sequenced material: PBMCs. Source of these receptors: a man aged 18 to 29 in good health and CMV-seronegative. CDR3s include the opening cysteine and the closing phenylalanine or tryptophan. The order of the fields is D gene, clone size, V gene, J gene, CDR3 length, CDR3 protein, CDR3 DNA. The D gene is left open where the match is weak. Only part of the rows carry a size: once, few, many, or a class if the clone is expanded.

.	.	TRBV19	TRBJ2-7	14	CASSMSLFSYEQYF	TGTGCCAGTAGTATGTCCTTATTCTCCTACGAGCAGTACTTC
.	.	TRBV5-5	TRBJ2-1	16	CASSLVPAPGYNEQFF	TGTGCCAGCAGCTTGGTACCGGCCCCGGGTTACAATGAGCAGTTCTTC
.	.	TRBV14	TRBJ2-3	15	CASSPSPGRTDTQYF	TGTGCCAGCAGCCCCTCCCCGGGTAGGACAGATACGCAGTATTTT
TRBD2	.	TRBV9	TRBJ2-7	14	CANRRRTRAHEQYF	TGTGCCAATCGAAGAAGGACTAGGGCCCACGAGCAGTACTTC
.	once	TRBV27	TRBJ2-7	13	CASSYRAGYEQYF	TGTGCCAGCAGTTACAGGGCCGGCTACGAGCAGTACTTC
.	.	TRBV6-1	TRBJ2-4	14	CATTQGLAKNIQYF	TGTGCCACTACACAGGGATTAGCCAAAAACATTCAGTACTTC
.	.	TRBV19	TRBJ1-2	13	CASRHPGAYGYTF	TGTGCCAGTAGACATCCGGGAGCCTATGGCTACACCTTC
.	.	TRBV7-6	TRBJ2-1	13	CASSSGRNNEQFF	TGTGCCAGCAGCTCCGGGAGAAACAATGAGCAGTTCTTC
.	.	TRBV27	TRBJ2-3	14	CASNALLDTDTQYF	TGTGCCAGCAACGCCCTACTAGACACAGATACGCAGTATTTT
.	.	TRBV7-7	TRBJ2-3	13	CASSSQGIDTQYF	TGTGCTAGCAGTTCCCAGGGGATAGATACGCAGTATTTT
TRBD1	.	TRBV4-1	TRBJ1-4	19	CASSLYEGAEVATNEKLFF	TGCGCCAGCAGCCTATACGAGGGGGCTGAAGTTGCAACTAATGAAAAACTGTTTTTT